Presented here are 6 T cell receptor beta chains from one specimen sequenced in a study of blood T cells in healthy people across ages. Alongside a J-beta primer mix, a sample-barcoded 5' primer served in a second PCR lasting roughly 7 to 11 cycles. TCRdb redid the calling of the 5' RACE reads with MiXCR, one entry per CDR3 protein. The sample lists almost 800,000 distinct CDR3 sequences; 58% were seen once. Specimen: blood. The origin of the receptors is a man between 25 and 39 years old in good health.

The V call is TRBV5-6, the J call TRBJ2-6; 8 nucleotides agree with TRBD2. The CDR3 covers 17 residues. Germline loops: CDR1 SGHDT, CDR2 YYEEEE. J gave up 1 base and V 4 bases, and 7 bases lay outside the gene matches. Here the CDR3 DNA reads TGTGCCAGCAGCACGCTAGCGGGCAGATCTGGGGCCAACGTCCTGACTTTC. Its protein is CASSTLAGRSGANVLTF.

V gene TRBV27 combines with J gene TRBJ2-4; the match to TRBD2 covers 7 bases. The end of the DNA fits TRBJ2-7 better, so the J call may be wrong. The germline gives CDR1 MNHEY, CDR2 SMNVEV (reference sequence). The CDR3 consists of 16 residues. CDR3 sequence (DNA): TGTGCCAGCAGTTTCTCCGCGGGGGAGAGCTCCTACGAGCAGTACTTC. This gives the protein CASSFSAGESSYEQYF.

The V and J genes are TRBV6-1 and TRBJ2-5; D is possibly TRBD1 (5 bases). The DNA matches TRBJ2-7 better at its end, which makes the J call doubtful. Germline assignment: CDR1 MNHNS and CDR2 SASEGT. This CDR3 is 12 amino acids long. The CDR3 reads CASSYRFNEQYF. The DNA of the CDR3 is TGTGCCAGCAGCTACAGGTTTAACGAGCAGTACTTC.

The V call is TRBV3-1, the J call TRBJ2-5; TRBD2 is a possible D gene (5 bases). With 0 bases removed from V and 3 bases from J, the gap between germline ends came to 8 bases. From germline, CDR1 is LGHDT and CDR2 YNNKEL (reference sequence). There are 14 residues in the CDR3. The CDR3 spells CASSQEPGKETQYF. CDR3 nucleotides: TGTGCCAGCAGCCAAGAGCCCGGGAAAGAGACCCAGTACTTC.

The chain is built from TRBV28 and TRBJ1-2, with no clear D. From germline, CDR1 is MDHEN and CDR2 SYDVKM. V was pared by 6 bases and J by 5 bases, with 19 bases between. The CDR3 runs 15 residues. The CDR3 region is CASSLVSSRGYGYTF. The DNA for the CDR3 is TGTGCCAGCAGCCTGGTCAGTAGTCGTGGGTATGGCTACACCTTC.

The chain couples TRBV2 to TRBJ2-1, with D hard to call. This CDR3 region has 12 residues. In germline, CDR1 is SNHLY, CDR2 FYNNEI. Trimming removed 4 bases from V and 7 bases from J, with 8 bases in between. In DNA form, the CDR3 reads TGTGCCAGCAGTGTGCTGGGAAATGAGCAGTTCTTC. Translated: CASSVLGNEQFF.